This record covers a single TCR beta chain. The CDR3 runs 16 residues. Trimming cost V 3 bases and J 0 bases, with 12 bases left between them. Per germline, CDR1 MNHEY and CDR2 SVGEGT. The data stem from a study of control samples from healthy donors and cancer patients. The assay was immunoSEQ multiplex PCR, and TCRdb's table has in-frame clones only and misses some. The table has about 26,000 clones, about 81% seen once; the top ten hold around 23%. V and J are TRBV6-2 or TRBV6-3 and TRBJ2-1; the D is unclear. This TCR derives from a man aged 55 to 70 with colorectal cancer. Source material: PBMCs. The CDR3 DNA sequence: TGTGCCAGCAGTTATACCTGGATGAGCTCCTACAATGAGCAGTTCTTC. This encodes CASSYTWMSSYNEQFF.